Listed below are T cell receptor beta chains from one sample, sequenced in a study of cytomegalovirus exposure and HLA in healthy donors. Using immunoSEQ multiplex PCR, the repertoire was profiled, and TCRdb retains in-frame clones only, with some absent. The sample records 150,000 to 200,000 clones, roughly four fifths being singletons. The sequencing sample was made of PBMCs. The receptors come from a woman between 18 and 30 years old in good health and CMV-seropositive. Both conserved end residues are part of each CDR3. A D gene is named only where the DNA matches it firmly. Size values are once, few and many counts, or a class for expanded clones, and some rows have none.

j_gene: TRBJ1-6
d_gene: .
v_gene: TRBV7-9
abundance: .
len: 17
CDR3nt: TGTGCCAGCAGCCCTAGTCTGTTACAGGGTCTGAGTTCACCCCTCCACTTT
CDR3aa: CASSPSLLQGLSSPLHF

j_gene: TRBJ2-3
d_gene: TRBD2
v_gene: TRBV5-4
abundance: few
len: 15
CDR3nt: TGTGCCAGCAGCTTGTGGGGCGGGGGGCCAGATACGCAGTATTTT
CDR3aa: CASSLWGGGPDTQYF

j_gene: TRBJ2-1
d_gene: TRBD2
v_gene: TRBV7-9
abundance: .
len: 15
CDR3nt: TGTGCCAGCAGCCCTACTAGCGGGGTAGGGGGTGAGCAGTTCTTC
CDR3aa: CASSPTSGVGGEQFF

j_gene: TRBJ2-3
d_gene: .
v_gene: TRBV6-6
abundance: .
len: 14
CDR3nt: TGTGCCAGCAGTATTAGCGACGGCACAGATACGCAGTATTTT
CDR3aa: CASSISDGTDTQYF

j_gene: TRBJ2-7
d_gene: .
v_gene: TRBV28
abundance: .
len: 16
CDR3nt: TGTGCCAGCAATGAGCACGGGCAGGGGTTGGGATACGAGCAGTACTTC
CDR3aa: CASNEHGQGLGYEQYF

j_gene: TRBJ2-5
d_gene: .
v_gene: TRBV10-3
abundance: .
len: 14
CDR3nt: TGTGCCATCAGTGGGACAGCTTTTCAAGAGACCCAGTACTTC
CDR3aa: CAISGTAFQETQYF

j_gene: TRBJ2-2
d_gene: TRBD2
v_gene: TRBV7-6
abundance: .
len: 16
CDR3nt: TGTGCCAGCAGCTCCCCCCTAGCGGGGGGGCCCCGGGAGCTGTTTTTT
CDR3aa: CASSSPLAGGPRELFF

j_gene: TRBJ2-1
d_gene: .
v_gene: TRBV2
abundance: .
len: 15
CDR3nt: TGTGCCAGCAGTGAAGGTGTGTCCCATTACAATGAGCAGTTCTTC
CDR3aa: CASSEGVSHYNEQFF

j_gene: TRBJ2-2
d_gene: .
v_gene: TRBV7-2
abundance: .
len: 14
CDR3nt: TGTGCCAGTAAAACTCAACTGAACACCGGGGAGCTGTTTTTT
CDR3aa: CASKTQLNTGELFF

j_gene: TRBJ1-1
d_gene: .
v_gene: TRBV29-1
abundance: .
len: 12
CDR3nt: TGCAGCGTCGCGAGGGAGAACACTGAAGCTTTCTTT
CDR3aa: CSVARENTEAFF

j_gene: TRBJ2-7
d_gene: .
v_gene: TRBV10-2
abundance: few
len: 12
CDR3nt: TGCGCCAGCAGTGCAGGGGAAAACGAGCAGTACTTC
CDR3aa: CASSAGENEQYF

j_gene: TRBJ2-7
d_gene: .
v_gene: TRBV7-9
abundance: .
len: 15
CDR3nt: TGTGCCAGCAGCCGCCCCAAGGATTGGGGCCACGAGCAGTACTTC
CDR3aa: CASSRPKDWGHEQYF

j_gene: TRBJ1-1
d_gene: TRBD1
v_gene: TRBV10-1
abundance: .
len: 15
CDR3nt: TGCGCCAGCAGTGAGTCGTGGGACAGGAACACTGAAGCTTTCTTT
CDR3aa: CASSESWDRNTEAFF

j_gene: TRBJ1-1
d_gene: .
v_gene: TRBV4-3
abundance: .
len: 15
CDR3nt: TGCGCCAGCAGCCAAGGCCGCCGGCAGGGAACTGAAGCTTTCTTT
CDR3aa: CASSQGRRQGTEAFF

j_gene: TRBJ1-3
d_gene: .
v_gene: TRBV28
abundance: .
len: 13
CDR3nt: TGTGCCAGCAAGGGGGGGACTAAGAACACCATATATTTT
CDR3aa: CASKGGTKNTIYF

j_gene: TRBJ2-7
d_gene: .
v_gene: TRBV5-1
abundance: .
len: 12
CDR3nt: TGCGCCAGCGGGTGGGACACCTACGAGCAGTACTTC
CDR3aa: CASGWDTYEQYF

j_gene: TRBJ1-6
d_gene: TRBD1
v_gene: TRBV30
abundance: .
len: 13
CDR3nt: TGTGCCGAGTACAGGGGTGGGGTTTCACCCCTCCACTTT
CDR3aa: CAEYRGGVSPLHF

j_gene: TRBJ1-5
d_gene: TRBD1
v_gene: TRBV11-2
abundance: .
len: 13
CDR3nt: TGTGCCAGCAGCGGGAACAGGGGTCAGCCCCAGCATTTT
CDR3aa: CASSGNRGQPQHF

j_gene: TRBJ1-6
d_gene: TRBD1
v_gene: TRBV30
abundance: few
len: 15
CDR3nt: TGTGCCTGGAAGGTGGACAGGGGGCTAGGTTCACCCCTCCACTTT
CDR3aa: CAWKVDRGLGSPLHF

j_gene: TRBJ1-5
d_gene: .
v_gene: TRBV19
abundance: .
len: 15
CDR3nt: TGTGCCAGTAGTGCTTCGACAGGTAGCAATCAGCCCCAGCATTTT
CDR3aa: CASSASTGSNQPQHF

j_gene: TRBJ1-2
d_gene: .
v_gene: TRBV7-8
abundance: once
len: 13
CDR3nt: TGTGCCAGCAGCTTAACAGACGCCTATGGCTACACCTTC
CDR3aa: CASSLTDAYGYTF

j_gene: TRBJ2-3
d_gene: .
v_gene: TRBV9
abundance: once
len: 12
CDR3nt: TGTGCCAGCAGCGGACACGAAGATACGCAGTATTTT
CDR3aa: CASSGHEDTQYF

j_gene: TRBJ2-7
d_gene: .
v_gene: TRBV7-2
abundance: .
len: 13
CDR3nt: TGTGCCAGCAGTACCCTCTCTCCCGGCGAGCAGTACTTC
CDR3aa: CASSTLSPGEQYF

j_gene: TRBJ2-3
d_gene: TRBD2
v_gene: TRBV6-4
abundance: .
len: 18
CDR3nt: TGTGCCAGCAGTGGATTCCCCGGGACTAGCGGGGGGGCGGATACGCAGTATTTT
CDR3aa: CASSGFPGTSGGADTQYF

j_gene: TRBJ1-1
d_gene: .
v_gene: TRBV4-2
abundance: .
len: 16
CDR3nt: TGTGCCAGCAGCCAAAATTTCTACCTCATGAACACTGAAGCTTTCTTT
CDR3aa: CASSQNFYLMNTEAFF

j_gene: TRBJ2-5
d_gene: TRBD2
v_gene: TRBV10-3
abundance: few
len: 16
CDR3nt: TGTGCCATCAGGGCCGCTAGCGGGGGGTTCGGGGAGACCCAGTACTTC
CDR3aa: CAIRAASGGFGETQYF

j_gene: TRBJ1-4
d_gene: .
v_gene: TRBV6-4
abundance: .
len: 13
CDR3nt: TGTGCCAGCAGTGCCAGGGTGGACGAAAAACTGTTTTTT
CDR3aa: CASSARVDEKLFF

j_gene: TRBJ1-2
d_gene: TRBD1
v_gene: TRBV19
abundance: .
len: 15
CDR3nt: TGTGCCAGTAGCCTTAACCAGGGGGCCAACTATGGCTACACCTTC
CDR3aa: CASSLNQGANYGYTF

j_gene: TRBJ1-4
d_gene: .
v_gene: TRBV5-1
abundance: .
len: 14
CDR3nt: TGCGCCAGCAGCTTGGGAGGGAATCGGGAAAAACTGTTTTTT
CDR3aa: CASSLGGNREKLFF

j_gene: TRBJ2-1
d_gene: .
v_gene: TRBV6-5
abundance: .
len: 13
CDR3nt: TGTGCCAGCAGTCCACACCTAGCTGGGGAGCAGTTCTTC
CDR3aa: CASSPHLAGEQFF

j_gene: TRBJ2-7
d_gene: .
v_gene: TRBV7-9
abundance: once
len: 14
CDR3nt: TGTGCCAGCAGCCATACCATAGGGGTCTACGAGCAGTACTTC
CDR3aa: CASSHTIGVYEQYF

j_gene: TRBJ2-7
d_gene: TRBD1
v_gene: TRBV7-8
abundance: .
len: 14
CDR3nt: TGTGCCAGCAGCACAGGGGGTTTAGGGTACGAGCAGTACTTC
CDR3aa: CASSTGGLGYEQYF

j_gene: TRBJ1-6
d_gene: .
v_gene: TRBV28
abundance: once
len: 14
CDR3nt: TGTGCCAGCAGTTCACGACAGCACAATTCACCCCTCCACTTT
CDR3aa: CASSSRQHNSPLHF

j_gene: TRBJ2-7
d_gene: TRBD1
v_gene: TRBV5-6
abundance: .
len: 17
CDR3nt: TGTGCCAGCAGCCTAATTACTCCGGGACAGGGGATCTACGAGCAGTACTTC
CDR3aa: CASSLITPGQGIYEQYF

j_gene: TRBJ1-2
d_gene: .
v_gene: TRBV6-5
abundance: .
len: 14
CDR3nt: TGTGCCAGCAGTGCGCGACCCGAGCGTTCTGGCTACACCTTC
CDR3aa: CASSARPERSGYTF

j_gene: TRBJ2-7
d_gene: TRBD1
v_gene: TRBV28
abundance: .
len: 15
CDR3nt: TGTGCCAGCAGTTCCGGACAGGGTGTAACCTACGAGCAGTACTTC
CDR3aa: CASSSGQGVTYEQYF

j_gene: TRBJ1-1
d_gene: TRBD1
v_gene: TRBV7-8
abundance: .
len: 13
CDR3nt: TGTGCCAGCAGCTTGACAGGGAATGTTGAAGCTTTCTTT
CDR3aa: CASSLTGNVEAFF

j_gene: TRBJ1-2
d_gene: TRBD1
v_gene: TRBV6-1
abundance: once
len: 15
CDR3nt: TGTGCCAGCAGTGAATCCAGGGGGCAAAACTATGGCTACACCTTC
CDR3aa: CASSESRGQNYGYTF

j_gene: TRBJ1-2
d_gene: TRBD1
v_gene: TRBV9
abundance: few
len: 14
CDR3nt: TGTGCCAGCAGCGTAGGGGGGACAGGGTTGGGCTACACCTTC
CDR3aa: CASSVGGTGLGYTF

j_gene: TRBJ2-7
d_gene: .
v_gene: TRBV2
abundance: .
len: 13
CDR3nt: TGTGCCAGCAGAGTACAGGGTTCCTACGAGCAGTACTTC
CDR3aa: CASRVQGSYEQYF

j_gene: TRBJ2-5
d_gene: TRBD1
v_gene: TRBV5-4
abundance: .
len: 15
CDR3nt: TGTGCCAGCACCCCGACAGGGTCAGGTAAAGAGACCCAGTACTTC
CDR3aa: CASTPTGSGKETQYF

j_gene: TRBJ2-5
d_gene: TRBD2
v_gene: TRBV9
abundance: .
len: 16
CDR3nt: TGTGCCAGCAGCCCTTGGACTAGCGGGGGGGAAGAGACCCAGTACTTC
CDR3aa: CASSPWTSGGEETQYF

j_gene: TRBJ2-1
d_gene: TRBD1
v_gene: TRBV7-7
abundance: .
len: 14
CDR3nt: TGTGCCAGCAGCTTAGTGACAGGGAACAATGAGCAGTTCTTC
CDR3aa: CASSLVTGNNEQFF

j_gene: TRBJ2-6
d_gene: .
v_gene: TRBV20-1
abundance: once
len: 9
CDR3nt: TGCAGTGCGGCCGGGTCCGTGACTTTC
CDR3aa: CSAAGSVTF

j_gene: TRBJ1-6
d_gene: .
v_gene: TRBV4-3
abundance: .
len: 14
CDR3nt: TGCGCCAGCAGCCAAGGGAGAGCCCATTCACCCCTCCACTTT
CDR3aa: CASSQGRAHSPLHF

j_gene: TRBJ1-6
d_gene: TRBD1
v_gene: TRBV7-6
abundance: .
len: 16
CDR3nt: TGTGCCAGCAGCCCGACCCGGGACAGGCTGAATTCACCCCTCCACTTT
CDR3aa: CASSPTRDRLNSPLHF

j_gene: TRBJ2-7
d_gene: .
v_gene: TRBV10-3
abundance: .
len: 14
CDR3nt: TGTGCCATCAGTGCCCGGACACTCTCCTACGAGCAGTACTTC
CDR3aa: CAISARTLSYEQYF

j_gene: TRBJ1-1
d_gene: .
v_gene: TRBV30
abundance: .
len: 12
CDR3nt: TGTGCCTGGAGAACGACAGGAATCGGGGCTTTCTTT
CDR3aa: CAWRTTGIGAFF

j_gene: TRBJ2-5
d_gene: TRBD2
v_gene: TRBV5-8
abundance: once
len: 15
CDR3nt: TGTGCCAGCAGCTTGGAGTTCGGACTAGCGGAGACCCAGTACTTC
CDR3aa: CASSLEFGLAETQYF

j_gene: TRBJ2-7
d_gene: .
v_gene: TRBV11-2
abundance: .
len: 14
CDR3nt: TGTGCCAGCAGCTTAGATCAGGCTGGCTACGAGCAGTACTTC
CDR3aa: CASSLDQAGYEQYF

j_gene: TRBJ2-1
d_gene: .
v_gene: TRBV2
abundance: .
len: 15
CDR3nt: TGTGCCAGCAGTGAAGGGCGGGGTTACTACAATGAGCAGTTCTTC
CDR3aa: CASSEGRGYYNEQFF